The sequence of this T cell receptor (beta chain) was determined in a study of T cell repertoires in cytomegalovirus infection. Background on the study: Alongside well-studied HLA-B-restricted CMV epitopes, recently identified HLA-C-restricted CMV epitopes were also used. Public TCR beta signatures marked donors with CMV infection and the matching HLA.

Germline V gene lookup returns CDR1 SGHNT and CDR2 YYREEE (reference sequence). The CDR3 is made up of 14 amino acids. V was trimmed by 4 bases and J by 8 bases, leaving 13 bases between them. On this clonotype: What it binds is not known.

TCRdb fed the reads into MiXCR, producing one record per CDR3 protein. There are some 700,000 distinct CDR3 sequences in the sample; roughly 36% occur only once, and 15% to 20% lies in the top ten. Study-level points and caveats: Frequencies of public TCR beta families were cumulated, and this identified carriers of CMV plus the relevant HLA. Ex vivo responses were dominated by HLA-C-restricted CMV-specific TCR beta clonotypes.

The receptor was derived from a human donor in good health (CMV status not recorded). Some clones in this sample may be carry-over from other donors' samples. The source was cultured PBMCs, collected from culture after CMV antigen stimulation. V gene TRBV5-4 combines with J gene TRBJ1-6; tentative D call: TRBD1 (6 bases). The CDR3 protein is CASSRMDSYSPLHF. The CDR3 nucleotides read TGTGCCAGCAGCCGAATGGACAGCTATTCACCCCTCCACTTT.